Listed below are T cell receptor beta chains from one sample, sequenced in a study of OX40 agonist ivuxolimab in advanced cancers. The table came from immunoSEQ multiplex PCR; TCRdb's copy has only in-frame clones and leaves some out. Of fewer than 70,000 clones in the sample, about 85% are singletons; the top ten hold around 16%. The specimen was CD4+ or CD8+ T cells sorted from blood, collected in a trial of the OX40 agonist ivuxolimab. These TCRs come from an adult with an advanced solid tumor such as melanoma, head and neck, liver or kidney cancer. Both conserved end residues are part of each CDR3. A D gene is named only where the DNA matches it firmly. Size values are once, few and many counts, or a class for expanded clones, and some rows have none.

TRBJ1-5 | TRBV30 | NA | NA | TGTGCCTGGAGTCCCGGGGGGACCAATCAGCCCCAGCATTTT | CAWSPGGTNQPQHF
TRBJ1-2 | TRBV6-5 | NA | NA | TGTGCCAGTGTTCGGGGTAGCGAGAGGGATGGCTACACCTTC | CASVRGSERDGYTF
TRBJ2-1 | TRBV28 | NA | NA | TGTGCCAGCAGCCCCTTTGGGGGGCAGAGCTCCTACAATGAGCAGTTCTTC | CASSPFGGQSSYNEQFF
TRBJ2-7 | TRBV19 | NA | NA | TGTGCCAGTAGTATACCCGGACGTAAGGGCTACGAGCAGTACTTC | CASSIPGRKGYEQYF
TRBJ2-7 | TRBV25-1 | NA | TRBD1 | TGTGCCAGCAGTGAACACGGGACAGGGGACGACGAGCAGTACTTC | CASSEHGTGDDEQYF
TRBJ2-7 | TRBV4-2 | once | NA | TGTGCCAGTAGAGAGGACGGCTCCTACGAGCAGTACTTC | CASREDGSYEQYF
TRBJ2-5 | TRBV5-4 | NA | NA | TGTGCCAGCAGCCAAAGTCGACTAGAACAAGAGACCCAGTACTTC | CASSQSRLEQETQYF
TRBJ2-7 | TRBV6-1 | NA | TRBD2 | TGTGCCAGCAGTGAGGGGGGGGCCTACGAGCAGTACTTC | CASSEGGAYEQYF
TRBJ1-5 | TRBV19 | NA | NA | TGTGCCAGTAGTATAAGGGGAAATCAGCCCCAGCATTTT | CASSIRGNQPQHF
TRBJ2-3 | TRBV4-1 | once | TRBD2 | TGCGCCAGCAGCCACTTAAGACTAGCGGGGGATAGCACAGATACGCAGTATTTT | CASSHLRLAGDSTDTQYF
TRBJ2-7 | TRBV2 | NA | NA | TGTGCCAGCAGTTCTCTACAGAGCTACGAGCAGTACTTC | CASSSLQSYEQYF
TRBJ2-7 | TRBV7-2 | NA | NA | TGTGCCAGCAGCCCGGGACCCGGCCTCTACGAGCAGTACTTC | CASSPGPGLYEQYF
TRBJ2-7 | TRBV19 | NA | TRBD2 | TGTGCCAGTAGTATGAACGCGGGAGACTACGAGCAGTACTTC | CASSMNAGDYEQYF
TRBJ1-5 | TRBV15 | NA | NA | TGTGCCACCAGCAGTAGGTTAGGTCGCAATCAGCCCCAGCATTTT | CATSSRLGRNQPQHF
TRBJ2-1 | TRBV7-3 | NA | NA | TGTGCCAGCAGCCAAAGTAGCGCAAACAATGAGCAGTTCTTC | CASSQSSANNEQFF
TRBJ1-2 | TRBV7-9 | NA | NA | TGTGCCAGCAGCTTAGGCCAGGGGAATGGCCACACCTTC | CASSLGQGNGHTF
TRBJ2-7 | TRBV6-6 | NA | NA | TGTGCCAGCAGTTGGGGGGCCTCCTACGAGCAGTACTTC | CASSWGASYEQYF
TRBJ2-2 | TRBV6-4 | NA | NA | TGTGCCAGCCGCTCCTGGGCGGGGCCCAACACCGGGGAGCTGTTTTTT | CASRSWAGPNTGELFF
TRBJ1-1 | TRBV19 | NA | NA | TGTGCCAGTAGTACTAAACTGAACACTGAAGCTTTCTTT | CASSTKLNTEAFF
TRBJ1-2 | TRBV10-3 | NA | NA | TGTGCCATCAGCAATAGGGTTAACTATGGCTACACCTTC | CAISNRVNYGYTF
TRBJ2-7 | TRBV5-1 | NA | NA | TGCGCCAGCAGCATCACAGGGATCGAGCAGTACTTC | CASSITGIEQYF
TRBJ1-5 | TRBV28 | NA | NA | TGTGCCAGCAGTTTGGGGAAAAATAGCAATCAGCCCCAGCATTTT | CASSLGKNSNQPQHF
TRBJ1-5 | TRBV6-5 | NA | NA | TGTGCCAGCAGTCCCAGGGGAGCCGTCAATCAGCCCCAGCATTTT | CASSPRGAVNQPQHF
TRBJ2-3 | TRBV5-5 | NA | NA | TGTGCCAGTTCCCTAGGGGGCGGGACAAACACAGATACGCAGTATTTT | CASSLGGGTNTDTQYF
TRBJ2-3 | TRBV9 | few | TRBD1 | TGTGCCAGCAGCAACCGGGACAGGGGGGTAGATACGCAGTATTTT | CASSNRDRGVDTQYF
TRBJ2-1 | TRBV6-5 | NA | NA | TGTGCCAGCACCGCCCGCGACTACAATGAGCAGTTCTTC | CASTARDYNEQFF
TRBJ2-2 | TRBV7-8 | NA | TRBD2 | TGTGCCAGCAGCTTTAGCGGGAGGGTCACCGGGGAGCTGTTTTTT | CASSFSGRVTGELFF
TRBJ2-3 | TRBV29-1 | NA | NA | TGCAGCGTTTCAAGAGACACAGATACGCAGTATTTT | CSVSRDTDTQYF
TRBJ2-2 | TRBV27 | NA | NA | TGTGCCAGCAGTTTGGGTATTGGCAACACCGGGGAGCTGTTTTTT | CASSLGIGNTGELFF